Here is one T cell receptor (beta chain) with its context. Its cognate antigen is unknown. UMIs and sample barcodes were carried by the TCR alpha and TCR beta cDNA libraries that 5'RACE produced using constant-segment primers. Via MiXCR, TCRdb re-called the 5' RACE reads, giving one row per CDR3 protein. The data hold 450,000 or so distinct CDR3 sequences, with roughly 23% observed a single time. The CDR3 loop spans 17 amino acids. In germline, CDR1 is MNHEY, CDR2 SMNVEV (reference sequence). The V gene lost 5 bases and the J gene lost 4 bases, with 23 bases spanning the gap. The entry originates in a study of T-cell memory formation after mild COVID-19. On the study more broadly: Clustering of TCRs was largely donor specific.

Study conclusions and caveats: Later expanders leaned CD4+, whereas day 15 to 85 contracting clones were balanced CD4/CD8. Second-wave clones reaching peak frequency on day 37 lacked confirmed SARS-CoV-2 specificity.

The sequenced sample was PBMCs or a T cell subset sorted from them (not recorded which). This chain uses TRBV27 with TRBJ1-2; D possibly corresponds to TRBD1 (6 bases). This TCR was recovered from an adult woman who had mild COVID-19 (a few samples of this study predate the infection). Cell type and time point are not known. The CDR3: CASSPRRGPGRAYGYTF. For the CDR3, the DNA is TGTGCCAGCAGTCCGCGCCGGGGGCCGGGCCGGGCCTATGGCTACACCTTC.